Sequencing of this T cell receptor (beta chain) was carried out in a study of cytomegalovirus exposure and HLA in healthy donors. Study-level results: Altogether, 164 TCR beta chains were recorded as cytomegalovirus-associated. Later analysis showed most CMV-associated TCR beta chains appearing HLA-restricted. Most TCR beta V segments were productive about 87% or about 30% of the time in an earlier analysis.

Of note for this clone: Its specificity is unknown.

Germline CDR1 is SGHTA and CDR2 is FQGNSA. The CDR3 has 13 amino acids. Trimming stripped 4 bases from V and 1 base from J, with 7 bases between. 60 Vbeta and 13 Jbeta primers were used in PCR. Using immunoSEQ multiplex PCR, the repertoire was profiled, and TCRdb retains in-frame clones only, with some absent. This sample yields roughly 72,000 clones, of which around two thirds are seen a single time; about an eighth belongs to the top ten. This clonotype was sampled from a human donor in good health. The chain carries TRBV7-2 and TRBJ1-1; perhaps TRBD1 as D (5 bases). Source material: PBMCs. The CDR3 spells CASSYGQNTEAFF. For the CDR3, the DNA is TGTGCCAGCAGCTACGGACAGAACACTGAAGCTTTCTTT.